This TCR beta chain is from a study of Graves' ophthalmopathy and Graves' hyperthyroidism (dated by TCRdb to 2016 to 2019). General notes on the study: Peripheral blood samples were taken at the time of initial diagnosis, before any treatment was given. TCR beta repertoire signatures were used to distinguish Graves' ophthalmopathy from Graves' hyperthyroidism and to predict progression to ophthalmopathy. In total, under 150 blood samples were TCR-sequenced: 40 to 45 ophthalmopathy, some 75 hyperthyroidism and roughly 17 hyperthyroidism-to-ophthalmopathy patients. To explore V-J signatures distinguishing ophthalmopathy from hyperthyroidism, a discovery set of around 97 patients (fewer than 45 ophthalmopathy, 57 stable hyperthyroidism) was enrolled. An independent validation cohort was composed of 18 hyperthyroidism patients and around 16 patients who later progressed from hyperthyroidism to ophthalmopathy. In roughly six hyperthyroidism patients, the T-cell repertoire of thyroid tissue was compared with the T-cell repertoire of blood. Following sampling, methimazole starting at 30 mg daily was administered to hyperthyroidism patients, and high-dose intravenous methylprednisolone was administered to ophthalmopathy patients. The roughly 100 discovery patients were randomly divided into training and test sets at a 7:3 ratio. General findings and caveats noted by the study authors: In validation, the model predicted ophthalmopathy progression with about 71% sensitivity and 72.22% specificity; some twelve predicted patients were CT-confirmed with GO in a median of 6.5 months. In cross-validation, the 13-signature model distinguished ophthalmopathy from stable hyperthyroidism with less than 90% sensitivity and 81.08% specificity, while in the test set the corresponding values were about 80% and 75%. Sample size was not statistically predetermined, and group allocation was not concealed from the investigators. Most expanded thyroid clonotypes with a frequency above 0.001 also appeared in blood, which suggests that blood repertoires may reflect the immune response in the thyroid.

For repertoire sequencing, TCR beta CDR3 regions were amplified from RNA transcripts. A first-round RT-PCR used HTBI primers with the Qiagen OneStep RT-PCR kit, followed by a second-round multiplex PCR, size selection and purification. The libraries underwent paired-end sequencing with 100 bp reads on an Illumina HiSeq2000. On the study's bioinformatics: SOAPnuke was used for read processing, and reads with adapters, uncalled bases, a mean Phred below 15, or no exact constant-primer or identifier match were discarded. High-quality paired reads were merged with COPE v1.2.5. Each unique nucleotide sequence was treated as a clonotype, and MiTCR v1.1 was used to align the clonotypes to the IMGT TRB V, D and J references. The analysis was limited to V-J combinations with a frequency above 0.0001, which together covered 99% to 99.2% of the repertoires. For each V-J combination, a TCR clonal expansion and chaos score was defined as F50 clonal expansion divided by the chaos observed in the TCRdist matrix. Features were reduced by Welch's t-statistics and random forest to around 13 V-J combinations, which fed a naive Bayes classifier. The Morisita-Horn index was used to measure how similar the thyroid and blood repertoires were. The raw public reads went through TCRdb reprocessing: fastp at Q25, MiXCR clone calling, in-frame beta chains kept. Each entry merges the rows of one CDR3 protein and shows their most common DNA and genes. For this entry, the V and J calls and clone size follow TCRdb and not the study's own pipeline. The sample records approximately 410,000 distinct CDR3 sequences, 15% of which are singletons. Clones ranked in the top ten supply about 7.3% of the sample.

A patient counted as having stable hyperthyroidism if there was no progression to ophthalmopathy within 18 months of follow-up. The hyperthyroidism patients were 18 to 65 years old and newly diagnosed, with a disease duration of less than 2 months. Patients with other autoimmune diseases, uncontrolled infections, pregnancy or lactation were excluded from the study. Diagnosis was based on clinical symptoms, serum thyroxine, TRAb, thyroid ultrasound and orbital computed tomography. PBMCs were isolated from around 10 ml of fresh peripheral blood by Ficoll-Paque density gradient centrifugation. Total RNA was extracted using Trizol reagent, and RNA quality was checked on an Agilent 2100 Bioanalyzer. Comments on this clonotype: Its cognate antigen has yet to be identified. No base qualities exist here, and no much larger clone lies one base off it.

The CDR3 goes from the cysteine to the phenylalanine over 15 residues. Of the read, only the CDR3 DNA is kept; its 45 bases are in frame from base 1. Trimmed from V: 2 bases; trimmed from J: 2 bases; junction bases lacking a gene match: 8. CDR1 and CDR2 were assigned from the germline V gene (reference sequence) as DFQATT and SNEGSKA. The sequence is built from TRBV20-1 and TRBJ2-7; TRBD1 agrees with 8 junctional bases. The TCR comes from a woman aged 18-29 years with stable Graves' hyperthyroidism. Donor details come from another sample of the same person, matched by shared clones. Sequenced sample: peripheral blood. The CDR3 reads as follows: CSARPPGTGPYEQYF. The nucleotide sequence is given as TGCAGTGCTAGACCCCCCGGGACAGGACCCTACGAGCAGTACTTC.